These 10 T cell receptor beta chains originate from one sample sequenced in a study of vaccination and CD4 T cells after COVID-19. With the Oncomine TCR Beta short-read assay, DNA from cultured CD4+ T cells was sequenced. MiXCR, run by TCRdb on the PCR reads, gives a single entry per CDR3 protein. The repertoire holds about 14,000 distinct CDR3 sequences, with about 31% as singletons. This sample's treatment: roughly 10-day PBMC culture with coronavirus spike peptide pools or control peptides (ViraFEST assay). Their cognate antigens are unknown. The sample consisted of cultured CD4+ T cells from blood. The receptors were gathered from a human donor with COVID-19.

The chain uses TRBV6-2 or TRBV6-3 and TRBJ2-1; no reliable D call. Germline V CDR1 and CDR2: MNHEY, SVGEGT. This CDR3 is 16 amino acids long. The V end lost 8 bases, the J end lost 2 bases, and 19 bases lay between the germline ends. CDR3 residues: CASQSPTIGPYNEQFF. The DNA for the CDR3 is TGTGCCAGCCAGTCCCCCACTATAGGCCCCTACAATGAGCAGTTCTTC.

The gene calls are TRBV5-4 and TRBJ1-4, with D maybe TRBD1 (6 bases). V was shortened by 2 bases and J by 0 bases, with 17 bases between the two germline ends. The germline CDR1 and CDR2 sequences are SGHNT and YYREEE (reference sequence). This CDR3 comprises 18 residues. DNA for the CDR3: TGTGCCAGCAGCTTCACAGGAGGGGGACTTGCAACTAATGAAAAACTGTTTTTT. It specifies CASSFTGGGLATNEKLFF.

The rearrangement uses TRBV6-5 and TRBJ2-7; 9 positions match TRBD1. Unmatched junction bases numbered 8, after V lost 2 bases and J lost 3 bases. The germline CDR1 and CDR2 sequences are MNHEY and SVGAGI. The length of the CDR3 is 16 residues. CDR3 nucleotide sequence: TGTGCCAGCAGTTACCGCCGGGGACAGGGTGTCTACGAGCAGTACTTC. This encodes CASSYRRGQGVYEQYF.

This clonotype occurred once. The chain carries TRBV10-2 and TRBJ1-1, with TRBD1 matching over 9 bases. The CDR3 covers 13 residues. Germline values: CDR1 WSHSY, CDR2 SAAADI. V trimming: 10 bases; J trimming: 6 bases; junction bases outside the gene matches: 9. The CDR3 DNA sequence: TGCGCCACTGCACAGGGGGCGGGGGCTGAAGCTTTCTTT. Translating it yields CATAQGAGAEAFF.

The rearrangement uses TRBV19 and TRBJ2-5; 11 nucleotides line up with TRBD2. Germline V CDR1 and CDR2: LNHDA, SQIVND (reference sequence). This CDR3 spans 14 amino acids. V was clipped by 5 bases and J by 3 bases; unmatched bases: 2. The CDR3 loop reads CASSGGLAEETQYF. The CDR3 nucleotides read TGTGCCAGTAGTGGGGGACTAGCGGAAGAGACCCAGTACTTC.

This clonotype has only a few counts. The chain employs TRBV6-1 and TRBJ2-7, with a weak D call TRBD1 (6 bases). Trimming left V 6 bases short and J 3 bases short, with 18 bases between. CDR1 is MNHNS and CDR2 is SASEGT in the germline V gene. This CDR3 is built from 15 residues. The CDR3: CASSNSLDRDYEQYF. The CDR3 DNA sequence: TGTGCCAGCAGCAACTCCTTGGACAGAGACTACGAGCAGTACTTC.

This clonotype has a handful of counts. This sequence joins TRBV9 and TRBJ1-5; the D is unclear. The ends were cut back, 0 bases at V and 2 bases at J, with 15 bases in the middle. In germline, CDR1 is SGDLS, CDR2 YYNGEE. The CDR3 length is 17 residues. The CDR3 bases are TGTGCCAGCAGCGTAGAACCCCTCCCGGCGGGCAATCAGCCCCAGCATTTT. It codes for CASSVEPLPAGNQPQHF.

The chain carries TRBV6-1 and TRBJ1-3; D not certain. V was clipped by 0 bases and J by 0 bases, with 18 bases between them. Germline CDR1 is MNHNS and CDR2 is SASEGT. This CDR3 contains 19 residues. The CDR3 spells CASSEAGLGSSHSGNTIYF. In nucleotides, the CDR3 is TGTGCCAGCAGTGAAGCGGGGTTAGGAAGCAGCCACTCTGGAAACACCATATATTTT.

This rearrangement joins TRBV29-1 to TRBJ2-1, with 8 bases aligning to TRBD2. The CDR3 has 14 residues. Germline V gene lookup returns CDR1 SQVTM and CDR2 ANQGSEA. V lost 4 bases to trimming and J lost 7 bases; unmatched junction nucleotides: 9. The CDR3, as DNA: TGCAGCGTTGGTTTAGCGGGGCCAGGGAATGAGCAGTTCTTC. Translated, it gives CSVGLAGPGNEQFF.

This clonotype was found once. J is TRBJ1-1 and V is TRBV6-5, with a tentative D call TRBD1 (5 bases). The V end was cut by 2 bases, the J end by 6 bases, with 10 bases between. Germline values: CDR1 MNHEY, CDR2 SVGAGI. This CDR3 has 13 residues. DNA for the CDR3: TGTGCCAGCAGTTACGGGGGTGAGGCTGAAGCTTTCTTT. The encoded protein is CASSYGGEAEAFF.